This TCR beta chain was recovered during a study of human T cells and chemical hapten exposure. Across the study: Patients received weekly diphenylcyclopropenone doses to the scalp throughout the approximately 24-week study.

The germline CDR1 and CDR2 sequences are MNHEY and SVGEGT. The CDR3 is made up of 11 amino acids. Sample time point: patch test 1, 2 weeks after DPC sensitization. Stated treatment: therapeutic diphenylcyclopropenone sensitization with weekly scalp DPC. Details on this clonotype: Compared with germline, one end of the junction differs, possibly owing to a read error.

TCRdb used MiXCR to reprocess the RACE reads, holding one entry per CDR3 protein. The sample has 300,000 to 400,000 distinct CDR3 sequences, 5.5% to 8% seen once. J is TRBJ2-1 and V is TRBV6-2 or TRBV6-3; a possible D gene is TRBD2 (5 bases). The sequenced sample was whole blood, obtained in connection with sensitization to the hapten diphenylcyclopropenone (DPC). This TCR derives from a woman aged 18-29 years with alopecia areata. Some clones in this sample may be carry-over from other donors' samples. The CDR3 region has the DNA TGTGCCAGCTCGCCCGGGGTATTAATACTCTTC. As protein: CASSPGVLILF.